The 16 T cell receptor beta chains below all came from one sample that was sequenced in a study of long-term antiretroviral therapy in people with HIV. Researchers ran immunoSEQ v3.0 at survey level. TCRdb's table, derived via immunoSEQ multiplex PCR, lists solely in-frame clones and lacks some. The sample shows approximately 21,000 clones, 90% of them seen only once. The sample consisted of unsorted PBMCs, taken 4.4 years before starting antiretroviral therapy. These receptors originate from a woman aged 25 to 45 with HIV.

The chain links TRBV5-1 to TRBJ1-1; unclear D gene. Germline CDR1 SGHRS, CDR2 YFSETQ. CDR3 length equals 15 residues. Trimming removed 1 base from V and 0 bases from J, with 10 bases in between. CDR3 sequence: CASSLYVSMNTEAFF. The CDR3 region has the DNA TGCGCCAGCAGCTTGTATGTCAGCATGAACACTGAAGCTTTCTTT.

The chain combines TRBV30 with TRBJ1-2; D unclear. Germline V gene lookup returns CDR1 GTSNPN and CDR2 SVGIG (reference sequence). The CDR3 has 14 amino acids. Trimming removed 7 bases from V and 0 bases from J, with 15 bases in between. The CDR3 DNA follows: TGTGCCTACCTCGGGCAGCGTCCTAACTATGGCTACACCTTC. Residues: CAYLGQRPNYGYTF.

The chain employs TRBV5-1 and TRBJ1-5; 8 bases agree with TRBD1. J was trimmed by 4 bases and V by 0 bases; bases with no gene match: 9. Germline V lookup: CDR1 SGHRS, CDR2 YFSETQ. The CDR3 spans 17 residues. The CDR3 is CASSLGAGGFGNQPQHF. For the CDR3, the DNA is TGCGCCAGCAGCTTGGGTGCAGGGGGCTTCGGAAATCAGCCCCAGCATTTT.

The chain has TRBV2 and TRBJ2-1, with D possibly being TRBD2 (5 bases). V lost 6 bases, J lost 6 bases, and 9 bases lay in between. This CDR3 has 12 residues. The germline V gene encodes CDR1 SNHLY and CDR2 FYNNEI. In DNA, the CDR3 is TGTGCCAGCAGGACTATTCTCAATGAGCAGTTCTTC. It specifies CASRTILNEQFF.

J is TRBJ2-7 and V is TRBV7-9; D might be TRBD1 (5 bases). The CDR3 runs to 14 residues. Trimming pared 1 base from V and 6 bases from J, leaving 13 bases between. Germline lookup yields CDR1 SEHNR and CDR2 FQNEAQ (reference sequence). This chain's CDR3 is CASSLGQGSGEQYF. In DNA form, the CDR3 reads TGTGCCAGCAGCTTAGGTCAGGGTTCGGGCGAGCAGTACTTC.

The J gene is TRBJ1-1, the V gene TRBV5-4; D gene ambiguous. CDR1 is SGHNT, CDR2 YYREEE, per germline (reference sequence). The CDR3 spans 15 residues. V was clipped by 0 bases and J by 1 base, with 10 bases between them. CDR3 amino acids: CASSLAGHTNTEAFF. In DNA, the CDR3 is TGTGCCAGCAGCTTGGCCGGGCATACGAACACTGAAGCTTTCTTT.

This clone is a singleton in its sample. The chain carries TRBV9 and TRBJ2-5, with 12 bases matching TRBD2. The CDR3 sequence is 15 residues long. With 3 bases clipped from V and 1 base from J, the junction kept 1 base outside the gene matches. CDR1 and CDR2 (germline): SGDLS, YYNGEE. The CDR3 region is CASSGTSGIQETQYF. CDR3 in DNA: TGTGCCAGCAGCGGGACTAGCGGGATCCAAGAGACCCAGTACTTC.

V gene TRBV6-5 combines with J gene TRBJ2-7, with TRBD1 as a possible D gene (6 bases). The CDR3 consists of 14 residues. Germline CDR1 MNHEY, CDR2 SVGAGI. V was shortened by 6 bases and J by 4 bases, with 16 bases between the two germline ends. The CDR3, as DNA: TGTGCCAGCAGATCGCTCCAGGGGATTTACGAGCAGTACTTC. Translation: CASRSLQGIYEQYF.

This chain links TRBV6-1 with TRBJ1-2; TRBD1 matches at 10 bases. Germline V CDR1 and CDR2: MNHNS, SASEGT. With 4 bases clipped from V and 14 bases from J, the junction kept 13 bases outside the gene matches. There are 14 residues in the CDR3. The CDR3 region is CASSAPGTGVEVTF. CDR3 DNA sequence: TGTGCCAGCAGTGCCCCGGGGACAGGGGTGGAGGTGACCTTC.

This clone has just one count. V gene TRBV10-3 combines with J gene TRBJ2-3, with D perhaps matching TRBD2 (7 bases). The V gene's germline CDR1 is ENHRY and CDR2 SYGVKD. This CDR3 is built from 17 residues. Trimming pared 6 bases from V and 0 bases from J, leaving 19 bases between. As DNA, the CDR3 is TGTGCCATCAGGGGGGGGGCGGTTTTAGGAAGCACAGATACGCAGTATTTT. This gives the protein CAIRGGAVLGSTDTQYF.

The CDR3 protein is CASSDSVRGEAFF. CDR3 nucleotide sequence: TGTGCCAGCAGTGACTCAGTACGGGGTGAAGCTTTCTTT. J is TRBJ1-1 and V is TRBV6-4; D is undetermined. V lost 0 bases to trimming and J lost 7 bases, with 9 bases between them. This CDR3 is built from 13 residues. Germline-derived CDR1 and CDR2 are MRHNA and SNTAGT.

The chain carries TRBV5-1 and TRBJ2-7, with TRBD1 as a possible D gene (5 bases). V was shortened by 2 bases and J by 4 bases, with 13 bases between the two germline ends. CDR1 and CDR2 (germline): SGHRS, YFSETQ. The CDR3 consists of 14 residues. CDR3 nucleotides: TGCGCCAGCAGCTTTTCCACAGGATGGTACGAGCAGTACTTC. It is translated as CASSFSTGWYEQYF.

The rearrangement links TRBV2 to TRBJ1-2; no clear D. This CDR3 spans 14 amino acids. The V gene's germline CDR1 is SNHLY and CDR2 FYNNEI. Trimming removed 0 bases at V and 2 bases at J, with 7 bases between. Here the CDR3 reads CASSEAGWNYGYTF. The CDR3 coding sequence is TGTGCCAGCAGTGAAGCAGGGTGGAACTATGGCTACACCTTC.

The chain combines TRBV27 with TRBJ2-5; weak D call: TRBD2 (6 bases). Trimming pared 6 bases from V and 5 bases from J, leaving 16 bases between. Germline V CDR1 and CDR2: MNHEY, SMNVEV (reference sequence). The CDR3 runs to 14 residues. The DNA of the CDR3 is TGTGCCAGCAGCCTCTTGGAGGGTAGGGAGACCCAGTACTTC. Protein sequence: CASSLLEGRETQYF.

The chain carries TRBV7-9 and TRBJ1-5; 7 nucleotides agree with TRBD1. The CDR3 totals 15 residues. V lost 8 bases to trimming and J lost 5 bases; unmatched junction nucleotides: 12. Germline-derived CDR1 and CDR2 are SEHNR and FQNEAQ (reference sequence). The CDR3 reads CASAPRGGSDQPQHF. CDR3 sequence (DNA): TGTGCCAGCGCACCCAGGGGGGGAAGTGATCAGCCCCAGCATTTT.

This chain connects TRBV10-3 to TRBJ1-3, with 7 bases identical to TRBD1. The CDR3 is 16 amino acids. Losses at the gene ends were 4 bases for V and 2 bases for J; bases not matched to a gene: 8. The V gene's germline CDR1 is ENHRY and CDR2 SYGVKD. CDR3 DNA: TGTGCCATCAGTGGCGGCAGGGGGAAGGCTGGAAACACCATATATTTT. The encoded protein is CAISGGRGKAGNTIYF.